Below, 17 T cell receptor beta chains from the same sample are listed, as sequenced in a study of shared T cell receptors in the human thymus. Some clones are missing from TCRdb's copy, which holds only in-frame ones; the method was immunoSEQ multiplex PCR. This table holds about 400,000 clones, roughly 94% found once. The sample was thymocytes. Receptor source: a human donor.

The chain joins TRBV10-2 to TRBJ2-3, with 9 bases lining up with TRBD2. The CDR3 sequence is 17 residues long. V was pared by 2 bases and J by 8 bases, with 14 bases of the junction left unmatched. From germline, CDR1 is WSHSY and CDR2 SAAADI. The CDR3 DNA reads TGCGCCAGCAGTGAGGTTATAGTAGCGGGAGAAGTAGGTACGCAGTATTTT. Translating gives CASSEVIVAGEVGTQYF.

This chain uses TRBV4-1 with TRBJ1-1, with 7 bases lining up with TRBD1. CDR1 is MGHRA and CDR2 is YSYEKL in the germline V gene. The CDR3 consists of 16 residues. V lost 7 bases to trimming and J lost 1 base; unmatched junction nucleotides: 12. The CDR3 DNA reads as TGCGCCAGCAACTCGAACAGGGGAGGTCGGAACACTGAAGCTTTCTTT. Translated, it gives CASNSNRGGRNTEAFF.

In DNA, the CDR3 is TGCGCCAGCAGCCAAGACCTGAACATGAACACTGAAGCTTTCTTT. This translates into CASSQDLNMNTEAFF. The chain recombines TRBV4-3 with TRBJ1-1; D is ambiguous. The length of the CDR3 is 15 residues. Germline V gives CDR1 LGHNA, CDR2 YSLEER. Trimming left V 0 bases short and J 0 bases short, with 8 bases between.

The chain has TRBV20-1 and TRBJ2-3; the D is unclear. The V end was cut by 2 bases, the J end by 5 bases, with 2 bases between. Germline V gene sequence: CDR1 DFQATT, CDR2 SNEGSKA (reference sequence). The CDR3 has 10 residues. DNA of the CDR3: TGCAGTGCTAGACTAGATACGCAGTATTTT. Protein: CSARLDTQYF.

This clone has just one count. This chain uses TRBV6-1 with TRBJ2-3, with TRBD2 as a possible D gene (5 bases). There are 15 residues in the CDR3. The germline CDR1 and CDR2 sequences are MNHNS and SASEGT. V gave up 2 bases and J gave up 4 bases, with 13 bases separating them. The CDR3 loop is CASSERTGRADTQYF. CDR3 DNA: TGTGCCAGCAGTGAAAGGACCGGGCGGGCAGATACGCAGTATTTT.

The genes are TRBV4-2 and TRBJ2-3; TRBD2 aligns across 11 bases. The CDR3 spans 16 residues. Germline values: CDR1 LGHNA, CDR2 YNFKEQ. V gave up 1 base and J gave up 6 bases; unmatched junction bases: 6. The DNA of the CDR3 is TGTGCCAGCAGCCAAGCACTAGCGGGAGAGTTGGATACGCAGTATTTT. Translation gives CASSQALAGELDTQYF.

The rearrangement joins TRBV19 to TRBJ1-4; D is uncertain. Germline loops: CDR1 LNHDA, CDR2 SQIVND (reference sequence). V lost 4 bases to trimming and J lost 0 bases, with 9 bases between them. This CDR3 is 15 amino acids long. The CDR3 sequence: CASSTQATTNEKLFF. The CDR3 bases are TGTGCCAGTAGTACGCAGGCTACAACTAATGAAAAACTGTTTTTT.

The V and J genes are TRBV19 and TRBJ2-1, with D perhaps matching TRBD1 or TRBD2 (5 bases each). CDR1 and CDR2 (germline): LNHDA, SQIVND (reference sequence). The germline V and J ends were trimmed by 5 bases and 4 bases, with 21 bases remaining between them. This CDR3 is built from 17 residues. CDR3 nucleotides: TGTGCCAGTAGTTCGCACTCAGGGACGCCACCTTACAATGAGCAGTTCTTC. It translates to CASSSHSGTPPYNEQFF.

The V gene is TRBV13, the J gene TRBJ2-3, with D unresolved. V was pared by 2 bases and J by 3 bases, with 18 bases between. The germline gives CDR1 PRHDT, CDR2 FYEKMQ (reference sequence). This CDR3 is 17 amino acids long. CDR3 in amino acids: CASSLTVPGRETDTQYF. In nucleotides, the CDR3 is TGTGCCAGCAGCTTAACAGTACCAGGACGTGAGACAGATACGCAGTATTTT.

The chain is built from TRBV5-1 and TRBJ2-2; no clear D gene. CDR1 is SGHRS and CDR2 is YFSETQ in the germline V gene. Deletions cut 2 bases from V and 5 bases from J, with 10 bases between. This CDR3 is 14 amino acids long. This CDR3 reads CASSFGTYTGELFF. CDR3 DNA: TGCGCCAGCAGCTTTGGTACTTATACCGGGGAGCTGTTTTTT.

CDR3 protein: CASRGYQGGTYEQYF. The CDR3 nucleotides read TGTGCCAGCAGAGGTTATCAAGGGGGAACCTACGAGCAGTACTTC. The chain couples TRBV2 to TRBJ2-7, with a tentative D call TRBD1 (6 bases). With 6 bases removed from V and 2 bases from J, the gap between germline ends came to 17 bases. CDR1 is SNHLY, CDR2 FYNNEI, per germline. The CDR3 contains 15 residues. The full variable domain, rest sourced from reference TRBV2 and TRBJ2-7, is EPEVTQTPSHQVTQMGQEVILRCVPISNHLYFYWYRQILGQKVEFLVSFYNNEISEKSEIFDDQFSVERPDGSNFTLKIRSTKLEDSAMYFCASRGYQGGTYEQYFGPGTRLTVT.

The gene calls are TRBV29-1 and TRBJ2-2, with 9 nucleotides matching TRBD1. CDR3 length: 13 residues. From germline, CDR1 is SQVTM and CDR2 ANQGSEA. Trimming cost V 6 bases and J 7 bases; bases outside gene matches: 6. The CDR3 spells CSVGTGLHGELFF. CDR3 DNA: TGCAGCGTCGGGACAGGGCTTCACGGGGAGCTGTTTTTT.

V usage is TRBV27 and J usage is TRBJ2-1; D is uncertain. With 0 bases removed from V and 5 bases from J, the gap between germline ends came to 14 bases. The CDR3 loop spans 16 amino acids. Per germline, CDR1 MNHEY and CDR2 SMNVEV (reference sequence). The CDR3 region has the DNA TGTGCCAGCAGTTTATCAGCTGTCCCCTCGAACAATGAGCAGTTCTTC. This encodes CASSLSAVPSNNEQFF.

DNA of the CDR3: TGTGCCAGCAGCCCGGACAGGGGGCGCTTGTATGGCTACACCTTC. Residues: CASSPDRGRLYGYTF. V is TRBV6-5 and J is TRBJ1-2; 11 bases map to TRBD1. The CDR3 totals 15 residues. Looked up from germline, CDR1 is MNHEY and CDR2 is SVGAGI. J lost 5 bases, V lost 6 bases, and 8 bases had no gene match.

CDR3 DNA: TGTGCCAGCAGCTCAGAGACCCAGTACTTC. The encoded protein is CASSSETQYF. V is TRBV11-2 and J is TRBJ2-5; D gene ambiguous. The germline V gene encodes CDR1 SGHAT and CDR2 FQNNGV. V was pared by 4 bases and J by 4 bases, with 1 base between. The CDR3 extends over 10 amino acids. Full variable domain (missing parts from reference TRBV11-2 and TRBJ2-5): EAGVAQSPRYKIIEKRQSVAFWCNPISGHATLYWYQQILGQGPKLLIQFQNNGVVDDSQLPKDRFSAERLKGVDSTLKIQPAKLEDSAVYLCASSSETQYFGPGTRLLVL.

The chain has TRBV25-1 and TRBJ2-1; TRBD1 might be the D (5 bases). CDR3 length: 16 amino acids. V dropped 1 base and J dropped 2 bases, with 12 bases sitting between them. Germline values: CDR1 MGHDK, CDR2 SYGVNS. The CDR3 DNA is TGTGCCAGCAGTGAATCGGTAGGGGTTGCCTACAATGAGCAGTTCTTC. It yields the protein CASSESVGVAYNEQFF.

The chain uses TRBV7-3 and TRBJ1-2; tentative D call: TRBD1 (5 bases). Germline lookup yields CDR1 SGHTA and CDR2 FQGTGA. This CDR3 spans 14 amino acids. Trimming removed 4 bases from V and 4 bases from J, with 13 bases in between. The CDR3 reads CASSSAREGYGYTF. For the CDR3, the DNA is TGTGCCAGCAGCTCCGCCAGGGAGGGCTATGGCTACACCTTC.